This is a list of T cell receptor beta chains from one sample in a study of T cell responses to AZD1222 COVID-19 vaccine. Measured with immunoSEQ multiplex PCR; TCRdb has only the in-frame clones, and not every one. The data hold over 120,000 clones, with 70% to 90% observed a single time. Here the sequenced sample was peripheral blood, taken on day 0 of AZD1222 vaccination. The receptors derive from an adult in good health. Both conserved end residues are part of each CDR3. D genes are given only for firm matches. Clone size is not always given. Where it is, it says once, few, many or a class for expanded clones.

V,size,J,D,DNA,CDR3
TRBV11-2,-,TRBJ1-6,-,TGTGCCAGCAGCTTAATCCAATCACCCCTCCACTTT,CASSLIQSPLHF
TRBV3-1/TRBV3-2,-,TRBJ2-1,TRBD1,TGTGCCAGCAGCCAAGAACCGGGACAGCCCTACAATGAGCAGTTCTTC,CASSQEPGQPYNEQFF
TRBV28,-,TRBJ2-7,TRBD1,TGTGCCAGCAGTTATCGACGGACAGGGGACGAGCAGTACTTC,CASSYRRTGDEQYF
TRBV19,-,TRBJ1-1,TRBD1,TGTGCCAGTAGTCAACAGGGGATGAACACTGAAGCTTTCTTT,CASSQQGMNTEAFF
TRBV15,-,TRBJ2-1,TRBD2,TGTGCCACCAGCAGAGATAGGGGACTAGCGGGGATAGGCAATGAGCAGTTCTTC,CATSRDRGLAGIGNEQFF
TRBV7-2,once,TRBJ2-7,TRBD1,TGTGCCAGCAGTCAAGAACAGGGGATTCCCTACGAGCAGTACTTC,CASSQEQGIPYEQYF
TRBV4-2,-,TRBJ2-1,TRBD1,TGTGCCAGCAGTTTCACAGGGGATGAGCAGTTCTTC,CASSFTGDEQFF
TRBV7-9,once,TRBJ1-2,-,TGTGCCAGCAGCAGGGGACACTTTAACTATGGCTACACCTTC,CASSRGHFNYGYTF
TRBV30,-,TRBJ2-7,TRBD2,TGTGCCTGGAGTGTACACCGGGGGGGAGGCGAGCAGTACTTC,CAWSVHRGGGEQYF
TRBV3-1/TRBV3-2,-,TRBJ1-2,-,TGTGCCAGCAGCCAAGAGCCGGGACTCAACTATGGCTACACCTTC,CASSQEPGLNYGYTF
TRBV29-1,few,TRBJ2-3,-,TGCAGCGTTGAAGGGGGCCCAGGAGCAGATACGCAGTATTTT,CSVEGGPGADTQYF
TRBV20-1,once,TRBJ2-5,-,TGCAGTGCTAGTCGAGGGTCGGGACCCCAAGAGACCCAGTACTTC,CSASRGSGPQETQYF
TRBV7-6,-,TRBJ2-1,-,TGTGCCAGCAGCTTAGGAGGGTGGTATGAGCAGTTCTTC,CASSLGGWYEQFF
TRBV5-1,-,TRBJ2-1,TRBD2,TGCGCCAGCAGCTTGGGCGGGGGGCCCTACAATGAGCAGTTCTTC,CASSLGGGPYNEQFF
TRBV28,-,TRBJ2-5,-,TGTGCCAGCAGTTTATCGACAGAAGAGACCCAGTACTTC,CASSLSTEETQYF
TRBV6-5,once,TRBJ1-4,TRBD1,TGTGCCAGCAGTTACGCCCGGGACAGGGCACTCTTTTTT,CASSYARDRALFF
TRBV2,-,TRBJ1-1,TRBD1,TGTGCCAGCAGCTCCACCGGGACAGGGGTCACTGAAGCTTTCTTT,CASSSTGTGVTEAFF
TRBV11-2,-,TRBJ1-6,-,TGTGCCAGCAGCTTCGCCAGGGCTAATTCACCCCTCCACTTT,CASSFARANSPLHF
TRBV5-1,-,TRBJ2-1,TRBD2,TGCGCCAGCAGCCCTACCGGGACTAGCGGGGTCAATGAGCAGTTCTTC,CASSPTGTSGVNEQFF
TRBV19,once,TRBJ1-1,TRBD1,TGTGCCAGTACCCTGGGACAGGGGACTCTGGGAATGAACACTGAAGCTTTCTTT,CASTLGQGTLGMNTEAFF
TRBV25-1,once,TRBJ1-1,-,TGTGCCAGCAGTGAATTTCGGGGGCAGTCTGAAGCTTTCTTT,CASSEFRGQSEAFF
TRBV7-8,-,TRBJ2-5,TRBD1,TGTGCCAGCAGCCGGCAGGGGGTAGAGACCCAGTACTTC,CASSRQGVETQYF
TRBV30,-,TRBJ2-5,TRBD2,TGTGCCGGGCGGGGGCGGGGGGGTGAGACCCAGTACTTC,CAGRGRGGETQYF
TRBV14,-,TRBJ2-7,-,TGTGCCAGCAGAAAGATCTTCCAGGGGACGGGGGAGCAGTACTTC,CASRKIFQGTGEQYF
TRBV19,-,TRBJ2-1,-,TGTGCCAGTAGTATAGATCAAGAGCGACAGAATGAGCAGTTCTTC,CASSIDQERQNEQFF
TRBV5-5,-,TRBJ1-1,-,TGTGCCAGCAGCTTGGGAGGGAACACTGAAGCTTTCTTT,CASSLGGNTEAFF
TRBV7-9,-,TRBJ1-1,-,TGTGCCAGCAGCGGGCAGGGGTACACTGAAGCTTTCTTT,CASSGQGYTEAFF
TRBV10-3,-,TRBJ2-3,TRBD2,TGTGCCATCAGTGGAGGACTAGCGGGAGGGCCCGTCTTGGCAGATACGCAGTATTTT,CAISGGLAGGPVLADTQYF
TRBV4-1,-,TRBJ1-1,-,TGCGCCAGCAGCCAGGGTCACGGGACTACCAACACTGAAGCTTTCTTT,CASSQGHGTTNTEAFF
TRBV9,-,TRBJ2-3,TRBD2,TGTGCCAGCAGCGGACGTGCTCTAGCGGACACAGATACGCAGTATTTT,CASSGRALADTDTQYF
TRBV6-5,-,TRBJ2-7,-,TGTGCCAGCAGTTACATAGGGACGGAGATATACGAGCAGTACTTC,CASSYIGTEIYEQYF
TRBV12-3/TRBV12-4,-,TRBJ1-2,-,TGTGCCAGCACCCCTTCCCCCACAGGTGGCTACACCTTC,CASTPSPTGGYTF
TRBV18,-,TRBJ2-2,TRBD1,TGTGCCAGCTCACCGTCCCGGACAGGGGGTTCGGGCACCGGGGAGCTGTTTTTT,CASSPSRTGGSGTGELFF
TRBV6-5,-,TRBJ1-3,-,TGTGCCAGCAGTTACTCGGGGTACTCTGGAAACACCATATATTTT,CASSYSGYSGNTIYF
TRBV7-9,-,TRBJ2-5,-,TGTGCCAGCAGCAAAGAGGGCTATGGGGCAGAGACCCAGTACTTC,CASSKEGYGAETQYF
TRBV19,-,TRBJ1-1,-,TGTGCCAGTAGTATAGGAGAGGCGGCCATCCCGAGGGCTTTCTTT,CASSIGEAAIPRAFF
TRBV7-9,-,TRBJ2-7,TRBD2,TGTGCCAGCAGCTTAGAGGTAGCGGGGGTATGGCAGTACTTC,CASSLEVAGVWQYF
TRBV29-1,-,TRBJ2-5,-,TGCAGCGTTGTTTCGGGGGTCCAAGAGACCCAGTACTTC,CSVVSGVQETQYF
TRBV11-2,-,TRBJ1-5,-,TGTGCCAGCAGCTTGATAAGTGATCAGCCCCAGCATTTT,CASSLISDQPQHF
TRBV12-2,-,TRBJ2-5,-,TGTGCAAGTCGCTTAGCTCTAGCGATCCGGCAAGAGACCCAGTACTTC,CASRLALAIRQETQYF
TRBV11-3,-,TRBJ2-7,TRBD2,TGTGCCAGCAGCTTAGATCGGGGGGGCGAGCAGTACTTC,CASSLDRGGEQYF
TRBV27,-,TRBJ1-6,TRBD1,TGTGCCAGCGGGGGAATCGGGACAGGGAAGTCACCCCTCCACTTT,CASGGIGTGKSPLHF
TRBV28,once,TRBJ1-2,-,TGTGCCAGCAGTTTATTGGGGCAGGGCTATGGCTACACCTTC,CASSLLGQGYGYTF
TRBV28,once,TRBJ1-1,-,TGTGCCAGCAGTTTATTGGGAGGAAAGCACACTGAAGCTTTCTTT,CASSLLGGKHTEAFF
TRBV7-9,-,TRBJ2-7,-,TGTGCCAGCAGCCCGGGAGCAACCTACGAGCAGTACTTC,CASSPGATYEQYF
TRBV4-1,many,TRBJ1-5,-,TGCGCCAGCAGCCAATCCATACCCAATCAGCCCCAGCATTTT,CASSQSIPNQPQHF
TRBV10-3,-,TRBJ2-3,-,TGTGCCATCAGGACCGGGGGCGGGCACACAGATACGCAGTATTTT,CAIRTGGGHTDTQYF
TRBV2,-,TRBJ2-1,-,TGTGCCAGCAGTGAAGGTTATTTCTCCTACAATGAGCAGTTCTTC,CASSEGYFSYNEQFF